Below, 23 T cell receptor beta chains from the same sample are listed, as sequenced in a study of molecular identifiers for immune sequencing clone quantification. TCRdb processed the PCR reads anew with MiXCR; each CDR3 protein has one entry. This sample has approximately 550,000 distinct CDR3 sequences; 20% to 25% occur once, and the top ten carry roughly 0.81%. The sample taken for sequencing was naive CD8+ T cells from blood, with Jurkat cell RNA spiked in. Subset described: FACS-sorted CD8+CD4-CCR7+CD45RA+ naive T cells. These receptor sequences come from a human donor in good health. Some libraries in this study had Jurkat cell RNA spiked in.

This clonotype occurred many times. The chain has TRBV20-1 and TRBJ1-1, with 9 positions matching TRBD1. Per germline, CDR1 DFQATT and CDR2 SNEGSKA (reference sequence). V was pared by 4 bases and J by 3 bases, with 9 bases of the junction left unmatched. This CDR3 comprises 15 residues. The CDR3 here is CSAIPGQGADTEAFF. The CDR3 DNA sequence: TGCAGTGCTATCCCGGGACAGGGAGCTGACACTGAAGCTTTCTTT.

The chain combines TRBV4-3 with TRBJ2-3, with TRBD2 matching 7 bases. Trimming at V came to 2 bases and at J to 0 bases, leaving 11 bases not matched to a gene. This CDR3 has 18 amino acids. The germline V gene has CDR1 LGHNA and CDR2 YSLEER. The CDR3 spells CASSQRGVGGISTDTQYF. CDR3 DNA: TGCGCCAGCAGCCAAAGGGGTGTCGGGGGGATTAGCACAGATACGCAGTATTTT.

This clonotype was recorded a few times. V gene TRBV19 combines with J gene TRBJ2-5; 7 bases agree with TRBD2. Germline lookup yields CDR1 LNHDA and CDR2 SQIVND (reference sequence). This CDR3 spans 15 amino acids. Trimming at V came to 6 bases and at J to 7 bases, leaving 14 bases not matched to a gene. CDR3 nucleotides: TGTGCCAGTAGCCTGACTAGCTCTACGTGGGGGACCCAGTACTTC. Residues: CASSLTSSTWGTQYF.

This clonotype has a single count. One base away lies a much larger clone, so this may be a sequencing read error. The CDR3 DNA reads TGTGCCATCGCCTCTAAGCGGGAAGAACAAGAGACCCTGTACTTC. Translating gives CAIASKREEQETLYF. This chain links TRBV7-3 with TRBJ2-5; 7 nucleotides line up with TRBD2. The CDR3 sequence is 15 residues long. Germline V gives CDR1 SGHTA, CDR2 FQGTGA.

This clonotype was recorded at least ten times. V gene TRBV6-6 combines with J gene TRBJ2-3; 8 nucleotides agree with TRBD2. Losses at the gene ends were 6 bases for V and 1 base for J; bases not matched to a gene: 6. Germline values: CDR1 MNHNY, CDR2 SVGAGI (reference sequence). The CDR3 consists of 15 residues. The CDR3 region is CASSDRRGGTDTQYF. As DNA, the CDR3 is TGTGCCAGCAGCGACAGGCGGGGGGGCACAGATACGCAGTATTTT.

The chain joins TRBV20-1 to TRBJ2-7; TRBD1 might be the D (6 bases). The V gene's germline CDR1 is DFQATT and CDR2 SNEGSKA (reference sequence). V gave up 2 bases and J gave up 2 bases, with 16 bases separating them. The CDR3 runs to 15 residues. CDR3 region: CSARSGHDTPYEQYF. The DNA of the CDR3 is TGCAGTGCTAGATCGGGACATGATACCCCCTACGAGCAGTACTTC.

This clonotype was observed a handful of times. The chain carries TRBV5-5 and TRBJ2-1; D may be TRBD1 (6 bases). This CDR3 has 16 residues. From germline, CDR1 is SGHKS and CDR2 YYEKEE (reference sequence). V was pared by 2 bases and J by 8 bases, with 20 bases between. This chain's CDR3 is CASSFTWDIWRDEQFF. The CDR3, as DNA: TGTGCCAGCAGCTTCACCTGGGACATCTGGCGGGATGAGCAGTTCTTC.

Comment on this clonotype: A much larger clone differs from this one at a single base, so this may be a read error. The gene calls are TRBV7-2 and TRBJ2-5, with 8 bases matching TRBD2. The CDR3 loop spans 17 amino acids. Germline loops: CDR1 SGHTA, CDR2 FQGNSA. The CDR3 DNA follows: TGTGCCAGCAGCGGATGGGAGCGGGGGAATGGACAAGGGACCCAGTACTTC. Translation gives CASSGWERGNGQGTQYF.

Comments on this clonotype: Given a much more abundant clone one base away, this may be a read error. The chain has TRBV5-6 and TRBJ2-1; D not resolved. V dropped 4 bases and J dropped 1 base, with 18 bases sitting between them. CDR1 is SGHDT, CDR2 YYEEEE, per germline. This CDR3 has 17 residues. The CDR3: CASSHFAESGSYNEQFF. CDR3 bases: TGTGCCAGCAGCCACTTTGCGGAGTCCGGGTCCTACAATGAGCAGTTCTTC.

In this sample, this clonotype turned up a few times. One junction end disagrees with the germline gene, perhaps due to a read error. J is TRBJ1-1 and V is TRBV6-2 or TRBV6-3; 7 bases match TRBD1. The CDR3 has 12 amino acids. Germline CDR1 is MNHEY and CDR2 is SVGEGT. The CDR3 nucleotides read TGTGCCGGCAGGGGGTCCGGCACTGAAGCTTTCTTT. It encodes CAGRGSGTEAFF.

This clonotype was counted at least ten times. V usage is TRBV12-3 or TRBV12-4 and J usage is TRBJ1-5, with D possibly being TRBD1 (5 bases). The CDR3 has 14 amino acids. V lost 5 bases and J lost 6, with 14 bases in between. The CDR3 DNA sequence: TGTGCCAGCAGTCACCTGGGGGGGACTCAGCCCCAGCATTTT. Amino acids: CASSHLGGTQPQHF.

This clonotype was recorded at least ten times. The CDR3 nucleotides are TGTGCCAGCAGATCTACCCGCACTAGCGGGAGGTACACAGATACGCAGTATTTT. Its translation: CASRSTRTSGRYTDTQYF. The chain has TRBV12-3 or TRBV12-4 and TRBJ2-3, with 12 bases matching TRBD2. The CDR3 has 18 residues. V was clipped by 6 bases and J by 2 bases; unmatched bases: 12.

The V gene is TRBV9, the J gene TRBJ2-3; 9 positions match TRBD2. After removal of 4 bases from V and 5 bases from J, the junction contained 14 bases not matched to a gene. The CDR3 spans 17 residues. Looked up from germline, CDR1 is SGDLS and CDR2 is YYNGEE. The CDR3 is CASSPDLGGGGEDTQYF. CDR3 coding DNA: TGTGCCAGCAGCCCGGATTTGGGCGGGGGGGGGGAAGATACGCAGTATTTT.

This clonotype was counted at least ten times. The CDR3, as DNA: TGTGCCAGCAGCAGCCGGGACAGGGGTAACGCAGATACGCAGTATTTT. This translates into CASSSRDRGNADTQYF. The rearrangement links TRBV7-9 to TRBJ2-3; TRBD1 matches at 10 bases. The CDR3 spans 16 residues. J lost 4 bases, V lost 5 bases, and 9 bases had no gene match. Germline V gene lookup returns CDR1 SEHNR and CDR2 FQNEAQ (reference sequence).

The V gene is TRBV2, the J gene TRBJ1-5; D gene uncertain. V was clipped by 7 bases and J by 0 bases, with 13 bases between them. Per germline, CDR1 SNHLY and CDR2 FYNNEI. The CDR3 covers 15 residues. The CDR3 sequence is CASMVGSHSNQPQHF. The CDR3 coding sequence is TGTGCCAGCATGGTCGGCTCACATAGCAATCAGCCCCAGCATTTT.

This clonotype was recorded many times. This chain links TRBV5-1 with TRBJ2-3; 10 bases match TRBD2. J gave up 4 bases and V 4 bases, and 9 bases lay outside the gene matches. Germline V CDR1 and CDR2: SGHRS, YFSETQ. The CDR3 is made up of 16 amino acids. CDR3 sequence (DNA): TGCGCCAGCAGCCCGTGGGCTAGCGGGGGCCCAGATACGCAGTATTTT. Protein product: CASSPWASGGPDTQYF.

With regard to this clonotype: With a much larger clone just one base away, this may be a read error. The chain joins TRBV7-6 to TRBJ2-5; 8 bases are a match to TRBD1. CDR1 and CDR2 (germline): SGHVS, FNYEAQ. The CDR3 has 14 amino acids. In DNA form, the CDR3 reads TGTGTCAGCAGCTTAGGGACAGGCTTGGAGACCCAGTACTTC. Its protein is CVSSLGTGLETQYF.

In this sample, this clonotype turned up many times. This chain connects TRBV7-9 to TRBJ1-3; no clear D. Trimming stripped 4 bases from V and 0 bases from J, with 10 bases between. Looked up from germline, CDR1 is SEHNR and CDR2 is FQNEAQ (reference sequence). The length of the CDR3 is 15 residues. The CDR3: CASSSPLGSGNTIYF. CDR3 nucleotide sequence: TGTGCCAGCAGCTCCCCCCTGGGCTCTGGAAACACCATATATTTT.

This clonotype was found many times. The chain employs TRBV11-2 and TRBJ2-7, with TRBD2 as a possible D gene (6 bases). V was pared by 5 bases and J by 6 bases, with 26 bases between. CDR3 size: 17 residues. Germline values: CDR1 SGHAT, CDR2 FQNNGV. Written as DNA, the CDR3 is TGTGCCAGCAGCCCCGGCGGTAGTTACCTAGGAGGGCCCGAGCAGTACTTC. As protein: CASSPGGSYLGGPEQYF.

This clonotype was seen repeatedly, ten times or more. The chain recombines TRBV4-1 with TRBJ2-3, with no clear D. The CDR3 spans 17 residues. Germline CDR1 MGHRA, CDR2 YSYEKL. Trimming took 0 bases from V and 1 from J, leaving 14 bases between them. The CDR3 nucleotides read TGCGCCAGCAGCCAAGAGAGAACGACGGAACGCACAGATACGCAGTATTTT. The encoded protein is CASSQERTTERTDTQYF.

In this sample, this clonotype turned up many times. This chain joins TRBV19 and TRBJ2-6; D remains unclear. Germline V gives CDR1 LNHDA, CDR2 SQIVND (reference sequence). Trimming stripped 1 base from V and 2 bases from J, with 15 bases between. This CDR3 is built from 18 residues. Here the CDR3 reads CASSIANRYETGANVLTF. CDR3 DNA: TGTGCCAGTAGTATAGCGAACCGATACGAGACTGGGGCCAACGTCCTGACTTTC.

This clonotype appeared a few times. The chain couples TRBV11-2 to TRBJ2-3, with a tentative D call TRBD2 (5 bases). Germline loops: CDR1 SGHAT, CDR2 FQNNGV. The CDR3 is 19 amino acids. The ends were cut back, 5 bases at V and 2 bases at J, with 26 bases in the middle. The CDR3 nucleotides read TGTGCCAGCAGCGAAGGACCACCATGGGAGTCCCAACCCACAGATACGCAGTATTTT. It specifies CASSEGPPWESQPTDTQYF.

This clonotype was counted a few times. As DNA, the CDR3 is TGTGCCAGCGGAGGCACGCGCTCCAATGAGCAGTTCTTC. Amino acid sequence: CASGGTRSNEQFF. V and J are TRBV6-5 and TRBJ2-1, with a weak D call TRBD2 (5 bases). This CDR3 has 13 amino acids. CDR1 MNHEY and CDR2 SVGAGI come from the germline V gene. V lost 8 bases and J lost 6, with 14 bases in between.